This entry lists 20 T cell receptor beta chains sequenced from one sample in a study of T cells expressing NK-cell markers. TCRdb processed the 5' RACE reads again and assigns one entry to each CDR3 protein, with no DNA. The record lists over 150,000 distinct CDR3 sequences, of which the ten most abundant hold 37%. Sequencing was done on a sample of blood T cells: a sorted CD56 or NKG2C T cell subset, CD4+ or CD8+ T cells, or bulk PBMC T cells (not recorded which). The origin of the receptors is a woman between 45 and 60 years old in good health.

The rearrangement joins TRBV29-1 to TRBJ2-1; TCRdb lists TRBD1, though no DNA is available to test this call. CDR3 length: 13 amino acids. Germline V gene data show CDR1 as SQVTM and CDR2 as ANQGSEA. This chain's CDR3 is CSVAGQGYNEQFF.

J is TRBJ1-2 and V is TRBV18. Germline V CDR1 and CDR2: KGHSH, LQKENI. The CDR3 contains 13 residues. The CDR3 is CASSPEPAYGYTF. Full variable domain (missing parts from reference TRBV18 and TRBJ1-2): NAGVMQNPRHLVRRRGQEARLRCSPMKGHSHVYWYRQLPEEGLKFMVYLQKENIIDESGMPKERFSAEFPKEGPSILRIQQVVRGDSAAYFCASSPEPAYGYTFGSGTRLTVV.

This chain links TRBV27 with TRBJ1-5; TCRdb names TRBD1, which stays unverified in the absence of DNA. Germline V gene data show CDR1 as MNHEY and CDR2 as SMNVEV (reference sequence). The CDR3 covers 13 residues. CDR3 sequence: CASSRGGSQPQHF.

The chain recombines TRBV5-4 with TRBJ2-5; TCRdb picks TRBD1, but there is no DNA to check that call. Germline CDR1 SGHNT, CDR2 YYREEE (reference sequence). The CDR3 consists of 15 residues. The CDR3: CASSATTGTGETQYF.

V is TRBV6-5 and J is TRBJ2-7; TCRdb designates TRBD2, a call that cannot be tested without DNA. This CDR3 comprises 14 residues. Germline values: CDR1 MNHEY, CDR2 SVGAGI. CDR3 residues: CASSTGLAVYEQYF.

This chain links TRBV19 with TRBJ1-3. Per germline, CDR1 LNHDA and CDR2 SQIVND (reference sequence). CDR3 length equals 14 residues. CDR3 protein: CASNQQLAENTIYF.

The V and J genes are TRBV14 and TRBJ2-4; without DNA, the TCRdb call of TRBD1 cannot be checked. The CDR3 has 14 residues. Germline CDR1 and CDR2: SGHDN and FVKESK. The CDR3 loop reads CASSQVGGKNIQYF.

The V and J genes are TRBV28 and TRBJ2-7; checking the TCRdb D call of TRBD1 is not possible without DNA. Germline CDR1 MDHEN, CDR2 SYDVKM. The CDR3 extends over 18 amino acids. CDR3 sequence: CARLGQRAGASQRDEQYF.

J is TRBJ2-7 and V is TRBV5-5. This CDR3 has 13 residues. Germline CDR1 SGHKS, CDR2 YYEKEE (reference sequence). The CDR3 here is CASSFKSVIEQYF. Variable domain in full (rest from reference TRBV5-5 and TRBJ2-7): DAGVTQSPTHLIKTRGQQVTLRCSPISGHKSVSWYQQVLGQGPQFIFQYYEKEERGRGNFPDRFSARQFPNYSSELNVNALLLGDSALYLCASSFKSVIEQYFGPGTRLTVT.

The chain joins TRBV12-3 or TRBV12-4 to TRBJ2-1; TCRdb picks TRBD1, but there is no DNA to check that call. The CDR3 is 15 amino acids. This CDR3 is CASRLGQGFANEQFF.

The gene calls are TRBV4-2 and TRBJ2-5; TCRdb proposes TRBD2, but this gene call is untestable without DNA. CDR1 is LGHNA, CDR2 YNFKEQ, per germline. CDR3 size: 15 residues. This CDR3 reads CASSRLAGSQETQYF.

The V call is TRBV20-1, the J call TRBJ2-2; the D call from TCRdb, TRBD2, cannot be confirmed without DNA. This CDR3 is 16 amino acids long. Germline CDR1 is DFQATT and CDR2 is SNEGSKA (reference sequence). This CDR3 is CSARGTSGMNTGELFF.

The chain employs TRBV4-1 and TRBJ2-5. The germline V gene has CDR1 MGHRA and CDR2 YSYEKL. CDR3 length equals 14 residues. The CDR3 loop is CASSHRAFQETQYF.

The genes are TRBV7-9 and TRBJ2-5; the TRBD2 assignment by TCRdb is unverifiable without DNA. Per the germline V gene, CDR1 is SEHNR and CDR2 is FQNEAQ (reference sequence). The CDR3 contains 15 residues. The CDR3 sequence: CASSSAYREQETQYF.

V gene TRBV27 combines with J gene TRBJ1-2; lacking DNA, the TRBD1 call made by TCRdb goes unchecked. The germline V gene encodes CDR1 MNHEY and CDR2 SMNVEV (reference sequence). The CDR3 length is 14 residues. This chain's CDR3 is CASSLEPGGNGYTF.

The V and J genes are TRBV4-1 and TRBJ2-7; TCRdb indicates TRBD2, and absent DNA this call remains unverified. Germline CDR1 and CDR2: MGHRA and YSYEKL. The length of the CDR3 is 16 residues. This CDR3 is CASSQGLAGVGGEQYF.

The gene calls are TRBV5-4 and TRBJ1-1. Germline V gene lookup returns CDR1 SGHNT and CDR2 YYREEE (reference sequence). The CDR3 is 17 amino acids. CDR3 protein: CASSLAGTGVMNTEAFF.

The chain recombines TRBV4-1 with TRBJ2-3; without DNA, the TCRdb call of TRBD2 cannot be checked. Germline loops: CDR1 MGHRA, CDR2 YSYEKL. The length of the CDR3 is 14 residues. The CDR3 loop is CASSQALGGGEQYF.

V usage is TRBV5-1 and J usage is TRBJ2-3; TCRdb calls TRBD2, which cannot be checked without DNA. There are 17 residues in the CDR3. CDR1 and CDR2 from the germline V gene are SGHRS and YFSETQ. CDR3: CASSYSRLAGEADTQYF.

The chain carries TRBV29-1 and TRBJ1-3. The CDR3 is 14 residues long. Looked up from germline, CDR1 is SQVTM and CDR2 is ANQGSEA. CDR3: CSVVDWPTGNTIYF.